One and the same sample provided the 20 T cell receptor beta chains below, sequenced in a study of T cell changes during pregnancy in multiple sclerosis. Libraries were prepared by immunoSEQ multiplex PCR; TCRdb keeps only in-frame clonotypes and omits some of them. The sample includes around 68,000 clones, about nine tenths of them seen just once. Sequencing was performed on CD4+ T cells from peripheral blood mononuclear cells, taken before pregnancy. All receptors derive from a female donor with multiple sclerosis, enrolled in a pregnancy study.

The chain couples TRBV28 to TRBJ1-1; 9 nucleotides agree with TRBD1. Germline CDR1 and CDR2: MDHEN and SYDVKM. The ends lost 3 bases at V and 4 bases at J; junction bases unmatched: 3. CDR3 length: 14 residues. DNA for the CDR3: TGTGCCAGCAGTTTCTTGGACAGGGGCACTGAAGCTTTCTTT. Translation gives CASSFLDRGTEAFF.

The V and J genes are TRBV18 and TRBJ1-5; D ambiguous. Trimming took 3 bases from V and 3 from J, leaving 9 bases between them. The CDR3 is 14 residues long. Germline V gene lookup returns CDR1 KGHSH and CDR2 LQKENI. The CDR3 spells CASSPEEINQPQHF. The CDR3 region has the DNA TGTGCCAGCTCACCCGAGGAAATCAATCAGCCCCAGCATTTT.

The rearrangement joins TRBV30 to TRBJ2-2; 8 positions match TRBD1. Trimming cost V 8 bases and J 0 bases; bases outside gene matches: 5. The CDR3 has 14 residues. In germline, CDR1 is GTSNPN, CDR2 SVGIG (reference sequence). The CDR3 loop reads CARQGIANTGELFF. CDR3 in DNA: TGTGCCAGACAGGGGATAGCGAACACCGGGGAGCTGTTTTTT.

The chain has TRBV5-1 and TRBJ2-3; perhaps TRBD2 as D (5 bases). The CDR3 covers 15 residues. Germline CDR1 is SGHRS and CDR2 is YFSETQ. With 2 bases removed from V and 8 bases from J, the gap between germline ends came to 18 bases. CDR3 region: CASSFSAAGEATQYF. CDR3 sequence (DNA): TGCGCCAGCAGCTTTAGCGCGGCAGGCGAGGCTACGCAGTATTTT.

The genes are TRBV7-9 and TRBJ2-4; no firm D call. This CDR3 contains 17 residues. Germline V CDR1 and CDR2: SEHNR, FQNEAQ (reference sequence). V was shortened by 4 bases and J by 3 bases, with 19 bases between the two germline ends. This chain's CDR3 is CASSSSEKRGSKNIQYF. CDR3 DNA sequence: TGTGCCAGCAGCTCTTCCGAAAAACGAGGCAGCAAAAACATTCAGTACTTC.

The chain joins TRBV7-2 to TRBJ1-2; 8 nucleotides agree with TRBD1. Unmatched junction bases numbered 14, after V lost 8 bases and J lost 6 bases. The germline V gene encodes CDR1 SGHTA and CDR2 FQGNSA. This CDR3 is 15 amino acids long. The CDR3 nucleotides read TGTGCCAGCGCTATGGGAAGGACAGGGTATAATGGCTACACCTTC. Protein sequence: CASAMGRTGYNGYTF.

The chain links TRBV9 to TRBJ2-2; TRBD1 matches 7 bases. V was pared by 4 bases and J by 4 bases, with 7 bases of the junction left unmatched. The V gene's germline CDR1 is SGDLS and CDR2 YYNGEE. The CDR3 is 15 residues long. CDR3 sequence: CASSLQGGTTGELFF. The CDR3 nucleotides are TGTGCCAGCAGCCTCCAAGGGGGCACCACCGGGGAGCTGTTTTTT.

The rearrangement joins TRBV7-2 to TRBJ2-3, with D hard to call. In germline, CDR1 is SGHTA, CDR2 FQGNSA. V lost 7 bases and J 1 base, leaving 6 bases between the germline ends. CDR3 length equals 12 residues. The CDR3 spells CASNFGTDTQYF. As DNA, the CDR3 is TGTGCCAGCAACTTCGGCACAGATACGCAGTATTTT.

The chain carries TRBV2 and TRBJ2-5; 11 nucleotides align to TRBD2. V lost 10 bases, J lost 5 bases, and 9 bases stayed unmatched. The CDR3 has 14 amino acids. The germline CDR1 and CDR2 sequences are SNHLY and FYNNEI. DNA of the CDR3: TGTGCCACCGCTGGACTAGCGGGTTTTGAGACCCAGTACTTC. Residues: CATAGLAGFETQYF.

The rearrangement joins TRBV4-1 to TRBJ2-2, with D uncertain. Trimming removed 1 base at V and 7 bases at J, with 7 bases between. CDR1 and CDR2 (germline): MGHRA, YSYEKL. The CDR3 is 13 residues long. The DNA of the CDR3 is TGCGCCAGCAGCCAAGGTCAGAACGGGGAGCTGTTTTTT. It codes for CASSQGQNGELFF.

This clone has only a few counts. The rearrangement joins TRBV30 to TRBJ1-4; D is unclear. Trimming pared 0 bases from V and 0 bases from J, leaving 11 bases between. Germline V gene data show CDR1 as GTSNPN and CDR2 as SVGIG (reference sequence). The CDR3 has 16 amino acids. CDR3 sequence: CAWSVWAVTTNEKLFF. DNA for the CDR3: TGTGCCTGGAGTGTTTGGGCCGTTACAACTAATGAAAAACTGTTTTTT.

The rearrangement links TRBV27 to TRBJ1-6, with no clear D. The CDR3 loop spans 14 amino acids. Between the trimmed V and J ends, which lost 3 bases and 6 bases, there was a span of 9 bases. Germline CDR1 and CDR2: MNHEY and SMNVEV (reference sequence). This chain's CDR3 is CASSFSGGNSPLHF. CDR3 DNA: TGTGCCAGCAGTTTCTCTGGAGGTAATTCACCCCTCCACTTT.

This chain connects TRBV7-3 to TRBJ2-1; 11 nucleotides align to TRBD1. This CDR3 is 15 amino acids long. J gave up 5 bases and V 5 bases, and 5 bases lay outside the gene matches. CDR1 and CDR2 (germline): SGHTA, FQGTGA. For the CDR3, the DNA is TGTGCCAGCAGCGGCGGACAGGGGGCGGACAATGAGCAGTTCTTC. Its translation is CASSGGQGADNEQFF.

The chain joins TRBV15 to TRBJ2-3; TRBD2 aligns across 11 bases. With V trimmed by 11 bases and J by 7 bases, 11 bases remained unmatched. CDR3 length: 14 amino acids. The germline V gene has CDR1 LNHNV and CDR2 YYDKDF (reference sequence). CDR3 sequence: CAALTSGRGNTQYF. Here the CDR3 DNA reads TGTGCCGCACTCACTAGCGGGAGAGGAAATACGCAGTATTTT. Variable domain in full (rest from reference TRBV15 and TRBJ2-3): DAMVIQNPRYQVTQFGKPVTLSCSQTLNHNVMYWYQQKSSQAPKLLFHYYDKDFNNEADTPDNFQSRRPNTSFCFLDIRSPGLGDTAMYLCAALTSGRGNTQYFGPGTRLTVL.

The chain combines TRBV6-5 with TRBJ1-2; no firm D call. Germline CDR1 MNHEY, CDR2 SVGAGI. V gave up 8 bases and J gave up 4 bases, with 8 bases separating them. The CDR3 contains 11 residues. CDR3 residues: CASGIFYGYTF. The CDR3 DNA follows: TGTGCCAGCGGCATATTCTATGGCTACACCTTC.

The chain uses TRBV18 and TRBJ2-5; unclear D gene. Germline V gives CDR1 KGHSH, CDR2 LQKENI. This CDR3 has 11 residues. V was pared by 4 bases and J by 3 bases, with 3 bases between. Written as DNA, the CDR3 is TGTGCCAGCTCACATAAAGAGACCCAGTACTTC. Its translation is CASSHKETQYF.

The genes are TRBV19 and TRBJ1-1, with a weak D call TRBD1 (5 bases). The CDR3 has 14 amino acids. Germline V gene lookup returns CDR1 LNHDA and CDR2 SQIVND (reference sequence). Trimming cost V 1 base and J 3 bases, with 9 bases left between them. The CDR3 sequence is CASSIGGFDTEAFF. Here the CDR3 DNA reads TGTGCCAGTAGTATAGGGGGCTTCGACACTGAAGCTTTCTTT.

V is TRBV7-9 and J is TRBJ1-5, with D possibly TRBD1 on 6 matching bases. Trimming pared 7 bases from V and 1 base from J, leaving 8 bases between. The CDR3 runs to 13 residues. Germline CDR1 reads SEHNR; CDR2 reads FQNEAQ (reference sequence). The CDR3 bases are TGTGCCAGCAAACAGGGAAGCAATCAGCCCCAGCATTTT. It codes for CASKQGSNQPQHF.

The CDR3 reads CASSFSGTANTGELFF. CDR3 DNA: TGCGCCAGCAGCTTTAGTGGGACAGCGAACACCGGGGAGCTGTTTTTT. V usage is TRBV5-1 and J usage is TRBJ2-2, with 7 bases aligning to TRBD1. Trimming at V came to 2 bases and at J to 0 bases, leaving 4 bases not matched to a gene. The CDR3 spans 16 residues. In germline, CDR1 is SGHRS, CDR2 YFSETQ.

The chain is built from TRBV6-1 and TRBJ2-3, with a tentative D call TRBD2 (5 bases). Germline CDR1 is MNHNS and CDR2 is SASEGT. The CDR3 has 15 amino acids. The ends were cut back, 6 bases at V and 2 bases at J, with 15 bases in the middle. CDR3 nucleotides: TGTGCCAGCAGCTTAAATACTAGAAACACAGATACGCAGTATTTT. This gives the protein CASSLNTRNTDTQYF.